Below, 4 T cell receptor beta chains from the same sample are listed, as sequenced in a study of cytomegalovirus exposure and HLA in healthy donors (dated by TCRdb to 2016 to 2017). Library creation used the immunoSEQ multiplex PCR assay. The multiplex PCR relied on a mix of 60 forward primers for TCR Vbeta segments and 13 reverse primers for TCR Jbeta segments. TCRdb provides this immuneACCESS table in a form limited to in-frame rearrangements. Some clones are lacking; in checked studies, under half of them reflect an unresolved V gene, and why the rest are absent is not known. The sample table lists more than 150,000 clones, around 80% of them with a count of one. The biggest ten clones account for 1% of the sample. Sequencing was carried out using PBMCs. The receptors shown here come from a woman in her fifties or sixties in good health and CMV-seropositive.

The chain couples TRBV7-9 to TRBJ2-3, with D maybe TRBD1 (6 bases). CDR1 and CDR2 from the germline V gene are SEHNR and FQNEAQ (reference sequence). This CDR3 has 14 amino acids. V dropped 5 bases and J dropped 6 bases, with 15 bases sitting between them. CDR3 bases: TGTGCCAGCAGCCCGACAGGTTCGTGGGATACGCAGTATTTT. Protein: CASSPTGSWDTQYF.

The chain links TRBV9 to TRBJ1-2; D unclear. This CDR3 has 13 amino acids. V was shortened by 2 bases and J by 8 bases, with 13 bases between the two germline ends. Looked up from germline, CDR1 is SGDLS and CDR2 is YYNGEE. CDR3 loop: CASSVSSAGGYTF. In DNA form, the CDR3 reads TGTGCCAGCAGCGTCAGCAGCGCTGGAGGCTACACCTTC.

Notes on this clone: A read error may account for a junction end that differs from germline. This chain links TRBV9 with TRBJ2-2; 10 bases are shared with TRBD2. CDR3 length: 16 amino acids. CDR1 is SGDLS, CDR2 YYNGEE, per germline. CDR3 loop: CASSTSGGVNTGELLF. DNA of the CDR3: TGTGCCAGCAGCACAAGCGGGGGGGTGAACACCGGGGAGCTGCTTTTT.

The chain couples TRBV4-3 to TRBJ2-7; a weak D match, TRBD1 (6 bases). V lost 2 bases to trimming and J lost 1 base, with 12 bases between them. Germline assignment: CDR1 LGHNA and CDR2 YSLEER. The CDR3 sequence is 15 residues long. The CDR3 loop reads CASSQSPGTSYEQYF. CDR3 bases: TGCGCCAGCAGCCAATCCCCCGGGACATCCTACGAGCAGTACTTC.